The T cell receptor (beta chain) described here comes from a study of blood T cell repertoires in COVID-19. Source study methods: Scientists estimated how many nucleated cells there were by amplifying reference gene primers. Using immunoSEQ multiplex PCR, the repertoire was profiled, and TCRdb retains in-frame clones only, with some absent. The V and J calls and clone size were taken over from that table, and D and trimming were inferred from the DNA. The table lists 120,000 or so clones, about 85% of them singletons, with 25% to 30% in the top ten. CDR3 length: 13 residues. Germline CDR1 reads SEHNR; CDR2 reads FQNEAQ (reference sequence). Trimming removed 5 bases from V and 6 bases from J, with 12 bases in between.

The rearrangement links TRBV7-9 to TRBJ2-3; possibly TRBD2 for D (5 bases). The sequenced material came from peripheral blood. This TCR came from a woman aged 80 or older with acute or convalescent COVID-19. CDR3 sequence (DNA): TGTGCCAGCAGCCCTAGCCCTGGGGATACGCAGTATTTT. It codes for CASSPSPGDTQYF.